One sample yielded the 20 T cell receptor beta chains listed below, sequenced in a study of cytotoxic CD8 clonotypes in ibrutinib-treated CLL. TCRdb's table, derived via immunoSEQ multiplex PCR, lists solely in-frame clones and lacks some. This sample has some 200,000 clones, with approximately 72% found just once. The sequencing here drew on PBMCs, taken after 24 months of ibrutinib treatment. These receptors all come from a human donor with chronic lymphocytic leukemia.

The CDR3 sequence: CASSLRAGSDYEQYF. The CDR3 nucleotides are TGTGCCAGCAGTTTAAGGGCAGGGAGTGACTACGAGCAGTACTTC. This rearrangement joins TRBV27 to TRBJ2-7, with D possibly called TRBD1 or TRBD2 (5 bases each). The CDR3 spans 15 residues. CDR1 MNHEY and CDR2 SMNVEV come from the germline V gene (reference sequence). The V end lost 2 bases, the J end lost 3 bases, and 14 bases lay between the germline ends.

This chain links TRBV28 with TRBJ2-1; 9 bases line up with TRBD1. The germline V gene encodes CDR1 MDHEN and CDR2 SYDVKM. The V and J ends lost 6 bases and 4 bases, in that order; junction bases with no gene match: 10. This CDR3 has 16 amino acids. CDR3 amino acids: CASSLRTGADYNEQFF. The DNA for the CDR3 is TGTGCCAGCAGCTTGAGGACAGGGGCAGATTACAATGAGCAGTTCTTC.

The chain carries TRBV7-9 and TRBJ2-2; no reliable D call. From germline, CDR1 is SEHNR and CDR2 FQNEAQ (reference sequence). V lost 2 bases and J lost 4, with 8 bases in between. There are 14 residues in the CDR3. CDR3 loop: CASSLRGLTGELFF. The DNA for the CDR3 is TGTGCCAGCAGCTTACGCGGCCTCACCGGGGAGCTGTTTTTT. Drawing the rest from reference TRBV7-9 and TRBJ2-2, the complete variable domain is DTGVSQNPRHKITKRGQNVTFRCDPISEHNRLYWYRQTLGQGPEFLTYFQNEAQLEKSRLLSDRFSAERPKGSFSTLEIQRTEQGDSAMYLCASSLRGLTGELFFGEGSRLTVL.

The rearrangement joins TRBV11-2 to TRBJ1-2; D not resolved. Germline values: CDR1 SGHAT, CDR2 FQNNGV. The CDR3 is made up of 13 amino acids. Trimming pared 2 bases from V and 1 base from J, leaving 5 bases between. CDR3 DNA: TGTGCCAGCAGCTTACATGGTAACTATGGCTACACCTTC. Its protein is CASSLHGNYGYTF.

This sequence joins TRBV10-2 and TRBJ2-1; 13 nucleotides match TRBD2. This CDR3 region has 17 residues. J gave up 6 bases and V 3 bases, and 8 bases lay outside the gene matches. The germline V gene encodes CDR1 WSHSY and CDR2 SAAADI. The CDR3 DNA reads TGCGCCAGCAGTGATTTTGTTGGGACTAGCGGGGTCAATGAGCAGTTCTTC. This gives the protein CASSDFVGTSGVNEQFF.

The chain joins TRBV18 to TRBJ2-1; 12 bases align to TRBD2. Germline CDR1 KGHSH, CDR2 LQKENI. V gave up 5 bases and J gave up 4 bases; unmatched junction bases: 6. The CDR3 spans 16 residues. In DNA, the CDR3 is TGTGCCAGCTCAGAAGGACTAGCGGGGCCGTACAATGAGCAGTTCTTC. It translates to CASSEGLAGPYNEQFF.

The chain recombines TRBV19 with TRBJ2-7; TRBD1 matches 8 bases. V lost 5 bases to trimming and J lost 6 bases; unmatched junction nucleotides: 9. Germline V gives CDR1 LNHDA, CDR2 SQIVND (reference sequence). This CDR3 is 14 amino acids long. The CDR3 loop reads CASSPGTGTREQYF. As DNA, the CDR3 is TGTGCCAGTAGTCCCGGGACAGGAACGCGCGAGCAGTACTTC.

The CDR3 sequence: CASSSTGGKYEQYF. The CDR3 nucleotides are TGTGCCAGCTCATCTACAGGGGGAAAGTACGAGCAGTACTTC. This chain links TRBV18 with TRBJ2-7; 8 bases are shared with TRBD1. The germline CDR1 and CDR2 sequences are KGHSH and LQKENI. This CDR3 comprises 14 residues. Germline trimming cut 5 bases from V and 4 bases from J; bases unmatched to any gene: 7.

The chain links TRBV5-1 to TRBJ2-1; 7 nucleotides line up with TRBD1. V dropped 0 bases and J dropped 8; count of bases not matched to a gene: 8. The germline gives CDR1 SGHRS, CDR2 YFSETQ. The CDR3 consists of 15 residues. For the CDR3, the DNA is TGCGCCAGCAGCTTGGTACAAGACAGGGTTGATGAGCAGTTCTTC. This translates into CASSLVQDRVDEQFF.

This clone has a single count. This rearrangement joins TRBV27 to TRBJ1-5; D might be TRBD1 (6 bases). This CDR3 is built from 15 residues. Germline values: CDR1 MNHEY, CDR2 SMNVEV (reference sequence). V gave up 5 bases and J gave up 5 bases, with 16 bases separating them. Written as DNA, the CDR3 is TGTGCCAGCAGTCCCGGGGGGGGCGGCGATCAGCCCCAGCATTTT. Translated, it gives CASSPGGGGDQPQHF.

The chain links TRBV27 to TRBJ1-1; no definite D call. This CDR3 has 16 residues. CDR1 is MNHEY and CDR2 is SMNVEV in the germline V gene (reference sequence). V lost 6 bases and J 1 base, leaving 18 bases between the germline ends. The chain's CDR3 is CASSRGFTPGNTEAFF. CDR3 DNA: TGTGCCAGCAGCCGGGGATTCACACCTGGGAACACTGAAGCTTTCTTT.

The rearrangement uses TRBV5-5 and TRBJ2-1; TRBD2 might be the D (6 bases). Germline V lookup: CDR1 SGHKS, CDR2 YYEKEE (reference sequence). The CDR3 is 15 residues long. The germline V and J ends were trimmed by 2 bases and 3 bases, with 12 bases remaining between them. The CDR3 protein is CASSFGGVVYNEQFF. DNA for the CDR3: TGTGCCAGCAGCTTCGGGGGAGTAGTCTACAATGAGCAGTTCTTC. Using reference TRBV5-5 and TRBJ2-1 for the parts outside the CDR3, the full variable domain is DAGVTQSPTHLIKTRGQQVTLRCSPISGHKSVSWYQQVLGQGPQFIFQYYEKEERGRGNFPDRFSARQFPNYSSELNVNALLLGDSALYLCASSFGGVVYNEQFFGPGTRLTVL.

The chain is built from TRBV2 and TRBJ1-2; no reliable D call. CDR1 SNHLY and CDR2 FYNNEI come from the germline V gene. The CDR3 is 15 residues long. V dropped 5 bases and J dropped 2 bases, with 15 bases sitting between them. CDR3 region: CASSPRRGVNYGYTF. As DNA, the CDR3 is TGTGCCAGCAGTCCCCGACGAGGAGTAAACTATGGCTACACCTTC.

The J gene is TRBJ2-3, the V gene TRBV9, with 9 bases matching TRBD2. CDR3 length: 14 residues. CDR1 is SGDLS and CDR2 is YYNGEE in the germline V gene. Losses at the gene ends were 4 bases for V and 6 bases for J; bases not matched to a gene: 6. CDR3 nucleotides: TGTGCCAGCAGCATCCGACTAGCGGAGGATACGCAGTATTTT. This encodes CASSIRLAEDTQYF.

The J gene is TRBJ1-2, the V gene TRBV7-9; D remains ambiguous. V dropped 3 bases and J dropped 4 bases, with 12 bases sitting between them. CDR3 length equals 14 residues. Germline assignment: CDR1 SEHNR and CDR2 FQNEAQ (reference sequence). DNA for the CDR3: TGTGCCAGCAGCTTGCCCGGGCTAGGCTATGGCTACACCTTC. Protein product: CASSLPGLGYGYTF. Drawing the rest from reference TRBV7-9 and TRBJ1-2, the complete variable domain is DTGVSQNPRHKITKRGQNVTFRCDPISEHNRLYWYRQTLGQGPEFLTYFQNEAQLEKSRLLSDRFSAERPKGSFSTLEIQRTEQGDSAMYLCASSLPGLGYGYTFGSGTRLTVV.

The chain has TRBV9 and TRBJ2-7, with TRBD2 matching over 8 bases. J lost 7 bases, V lost 0 bases, and 3 bases had no gene match. CDR1 SGDLS and CDR2 YYNGEE come from the germline V gene. The CDR3 extends over 13 amino acids. This CDR3 is CASSVGTSGEQYF. DNA of the CDR3: TGTGCCAGCAGCGTAGGCACTAGCGGTGAGCAGTACTTC. Based on the CDR3 plus reference TRBV9 and TRBJ2-7, the full variable domain is DSGVTQTPKHLITATGQRVTLRCSPRSGDLSVYWYQQSLDQGLQFLIQYYNGEERAKGNILERFSAQQFPDLHSELNLSSLELGDSALYFCASSVGTSGEQYFGPGTRLTVT.

The sample holds a few counts of this clone. This rearrangement joins TRBV4-2 to TRBJ1-2; possible D gene TRBD1, 6 bases. CDR1 and CDR2 from the germline V gene are LGHNA and YNFKEQ. V was trimmed by 4 bases and J by 5 bases, leaving 11 bases between them. The CDR3 is made up of 13 amino acids. The CDR3 nucleotides are TGTGCCAGCAGCCTAGGACAGCCTTATGGCTACACCTTC. Its protein product is CASSLGQPYGYTF.

The rearrangement joins TRBV4-3 to TRBJ1-1; no definite D call. The CDR3 length is 15 residues. Trimming took 3 bases from V and 1 from J, leaving 12 bases between them. The V gene's germline CDR1 is LGHNA and CDR2 YSLEER. CDR3 residues: CASSHWRRANTEAFF. The CDR3 DNA reads TGCGCCAGCAGCCATTGGAGGAGGGCGAACACTGAAGCTTTCTTT.

CDR3 sequence (DNA): TGCGCCAGCAGCCCTGCCGGGCGGCCCAATGAGCAGTTCTTC. It translates to CASSPAGRPNEQFF. The rearrangement joins TRBV4-3 to TRBJ2-1; D call uncertain. Trimming stripped 4 bases from V and 6 bases from J, with 13 bases between. Per germline, CDR1 LGHNA and CDR2 YSLEER. This CDR3 has 14 residues.

This chain connects TRBV18 to TRBJ2-1; D not certain. The CDR3 spans 13 residues. Looked up from germline, CDR1 is KGHSH and CDR2 is LQKENI. V was trimmed by 6 bases and J by 4 bases, leaving 10 bases between them. The CDR3 is CASSPRTYNEQFF. As DNA, the CDR3 is TGTGCCAGCTCCCCCCGGACGTACAATGAGCAGTTCTTC.